This record covers a single TCR beta chain. Its target is not known. The unexposed donors gave CD4+ T cells in about 2011-2018, prior to COVID-19. Isolation of CD4+ T cells took place after 10 days in culture. The sample is drawn from a study of CD4 T cells in relation to SARS-CoV-2 and coronaviruses. Study-wide background: The negative reference was HIV-1 Nef peptide pool or peptide-free culture.

The repertoire was sequenced with immunoSEQ multiplex PCR; TCRdb's copy has only in-frame clones and lacks some. The table lists 15,000 to 20,000 clones, more than 75% of them singletons. General study points: In around three fifths of donors, memory CD4+ clonotypes crossrecognized SARS-CoV-2 and at least one common cold coronavirus spike. Crossreactive clones expanded significantly less to SARS-CoV-2 than monoreactive clones.

The sequence derives from a human donor in good health. Sequenced sample: CD4+ T cells from PBMCs, cultured in vitro.

The CDR3 coding sequence is TGCGCCAGCAGCGAGACAGGGGGTGATGAAGCTTTCTTT. It specifies CASSETGGDEAFF. V usage is TRBV5-1 and J usage is TRBJ1-1, with 9 nucleotides matching TRBD1. V lost 4 bases and J lost 7; bases outside the gene matches: 5. Per the germline V gene, CDR1 is SGHRS and CDR2 is YFSETQ. The CDR3 totals 13 residues.